A single sample gave rise to the 3 T cell receptor beta chains below, sequenced in a study of PD-1 blockade in mismatch repair-deficient tumors. Measured with immunoSEQ multiplex PCR; TCRdb has only the in-frame clones, and not every one. The sample lists roughly 80,000 clones; approximately 84% were seen once. Sequenced material: peripheral blood, taken 12 weeks after starting pembrolizumab. The receptor source for this set is an adult with mismatch repair-deficient cancer.

This sequence joins TRBV28 and TRBJ1-4; D remains ambiguous. CDR1 and CDR2 (germline): MDHEN, SYDVKM. V dropped 6 bases and J dropped 8 bases, with 13 bases sitting between them. CDR3 length equals 13 residues. CDR3 coding DNA: TGTGCCAGCAGCACCCTCCTTTTAGAAAAACTGTTTTTT. It translates to CASSTLLLEKLFF.

This chain links TRBV19 with TRBJ1-2, with 8 bases matching TRBD1. The J segment lost 2 bases and the V segment lost 4 bases, leaving 6 bases of the junction unmatched. This CDR3 contains 15 residues. Germline V lookup: CDR1 LNHDA, CDR2 SQIVND (reference sequence). The CDR3 DNA follows: TGTGCCAGTAGTACAACAGGGGGGAGGAACTATGGCTACACCTTC. Amino acid sequence: CASSTTGGRNYGYTF.

The V call is TRBV7-9, the J call TRBJ2-1; D remains ambiguous. CDR3 length: 16 amino acids. Trimming left V 2 bases short and J 4 bases short, with 15 bases between. Germline assignment: CDR1 SEHNR and CDR2 FQNEAQ (reference sequence). The DNA for the CDR3 is TGTGCCAGCAGCTTACACGGAGTTACAGTTTACAATGAGCAGTTCTTC. Translation: CASSLHGVTVYNEQFF.